This T cell receptor beta chain was obtained from a study of PD-1 blockade in classical Hodgkin lymphoma (dated by TCRdb to between 2020 and 2021). Study-wide context: Nivolumab dosing was 3 mg/kg intravenously every 2 weeks, continuing until either disease progression or unacceptable toxicity. A peripheral blood immune signature of response to PD-1 blockade in classical Hodgkin lymphoma was defined using TCR beta sequencing and CyTOF. On the study overall, not on this receptor specifically: Baseline diversity similar to that of newly diagnosed patients was observed in trial patients achieving complete response, whereas significantly lower diversity was observed in partial responders and progressors. Baseline TCR diversity was reported to be lower in newly diagnosed patients than in healthy donors and to be lower still in relapsed/refractory patients. By C4D1, a significant rise was seen in CD4+ TCR diversity but not in CD8+ TCR diversity (p=0.0027 vs p=0.16), and the rise was most apparent among complete responders (p=0.02). The study was limited to a single clinical trial cohort, and causes of repertoire differences, possibly disease activity or prior therapy, remained undefined. Lower diversity was observed in patients in whom nivolumab was started less than 1 year after ASCT, and these patients were excluded from later analyses so that confounding by immune reconstitution would be avoided.

Explained via the paper, the time point label denotes: cycle 1 day 1 (C1D1), immediately before nivolumab initiation. Relapse after autologous stem cell transplantation had occurred in all trial patients, and cohorts A, B and C were distinguished by prior brentuximab vedotin exposure. The trial cohort was composed of roughly 60 patients with relapsed/refractory classical Hodgkin lymphoma, for whom complete response, partial response or progressive disease was recorded as best overall response. In the multi-cohort phase II CheckMate 205 trial, trial patients received single-agent nivolumab. Best overall response was determined by an independent review committee according to the 2007 International Working Group response criteria. Trial PBMCs were collected just before the start of nivolumab (C1D1) and during therapy at cycle 2 day 1 and cycle 4 day 1. Peripheral blood was collected in 8 mL Vacutainer Cell Preparation Tubes, from which PBMCs were isolated by centrifugation and then cryopreserved.

The Qiagen DNeasy kit was used to extract genomic DNA from unsorted PBMCs and from the negatively selected CD4+ and CD8+ fractions. Using primers that anneal to V and J segments, immunoSEQ multiplex PCR amplified the TCR beta CDR3 regions. A synthetic immune receptor repertoire was used to minimize amplification bias, and any residual bias was removed computationally once sequencing was done. As for how the authors treated the data: Repertoire diversity was quantified as the Shannon entropy index using custom Python scripts. Unsorted, CD4+ and CD8+ repertoires were analyzed separately, except for combined analyses in which CD4+ and CD8+ sequences were merged in silico. Clonal expansion was defined as at least a 2-fold frequency increase after treatment relative to C1D1, with a pseudocount of 0.5 for undetected baseline clones. Clones with 0 or 1 copy at C1D1 were classified as singleton clones, and clones with 2 or more copies were classified as non-singleton clones. Clones expanded in unsorted samples were labelled as CD4+, CD8+ or unknown by matching protein sequences in sorted samples from the same patient. Diversity changes from C1D1 to C4D1 were tested in paired samples using Wilcoxon tests. What TCRdb holds here is the immuneACCESS table cut down to in-frame rearrangements. Part of the clones is not present; checked against another copy, under half of the missing clones reflect an unresolved V gene, and the others are unexplained. V, J and clone size reflect that table, while D and trimming were determined from the DNA. The sample table shows just over 60,000 clones, and approximately 88% are seen once. Around an eighth of the sample goes to the ten largest clones.

Including the terminal cysteine and phenylalanine, the CDR3 comprises 11 residues. Just CDR3 DNA is preserved here, 33 bases in frame from base 1. Via the germline V gene, CDR1 is MDHEN and CDR2 SYDVKM. V drops 6 bases and J drops 2 bases, leaving 4 bases in between. Turning to this clone: Its cognate antigen has yet to be identified. Base qualities are not recorded, but no much larger clone differs from it by a single base.

Here the chain combines TRBV28 and TRBJ1-1; no confident D gene assignment can be made. This TCR came from a human donor with classical Hodgkin lymphoma. The sample here was peripheral blood mononuclear cells (PBMCs), taken at baseline. CDR3 reads: CASRLNTEAFF. The nucleotides read TGTGCCAGCAGGTTAAACACTGAAGCTTTCTTT.